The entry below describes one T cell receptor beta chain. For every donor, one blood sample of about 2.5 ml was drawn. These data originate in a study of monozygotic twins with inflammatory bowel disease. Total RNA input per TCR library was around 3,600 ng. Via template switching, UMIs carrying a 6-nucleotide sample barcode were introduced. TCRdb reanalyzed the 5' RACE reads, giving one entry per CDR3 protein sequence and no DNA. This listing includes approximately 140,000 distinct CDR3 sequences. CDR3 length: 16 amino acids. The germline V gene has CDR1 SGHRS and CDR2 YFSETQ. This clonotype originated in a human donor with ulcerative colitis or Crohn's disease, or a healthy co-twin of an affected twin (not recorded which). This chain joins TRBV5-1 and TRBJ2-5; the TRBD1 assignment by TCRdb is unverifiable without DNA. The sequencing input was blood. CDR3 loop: CASSLSGTGGRETQYF.